The clone carrying this T cell receptor (delta chain) was found a few times. This entry is derived from a study of gamma-delta T cells after stem cell transplantation. Per germline, CDR1 GEAIGNYY and CDR2 EKD. Losses at the gene ends were 0 bases for V and 0 bases for J; bases not matched to a gene: 4. The CDR3 runs to 18 residues. TCRdb redid the clone calls on the RT-PCR reads with CATT. The data show more than 4,500 delta-chain clones, with around a tenth seen just once and about 13% held by the top ten. This clonotype was sampled from a human donor. It is not recorded whose cells these are; they may come from a transplant donor. This chain links TRDV2 with TRDJ3; 7 positions agree with TRDD3. The source material was gamma-delta T cells. The CDR3 protein is CACDTGGIDSWDTRQMFF. The CDR3 nucleotides are TGTGCCTGTGACACCGGGGGGATCGACTCCTGGGACACCCGACAGATGTTTTTC.